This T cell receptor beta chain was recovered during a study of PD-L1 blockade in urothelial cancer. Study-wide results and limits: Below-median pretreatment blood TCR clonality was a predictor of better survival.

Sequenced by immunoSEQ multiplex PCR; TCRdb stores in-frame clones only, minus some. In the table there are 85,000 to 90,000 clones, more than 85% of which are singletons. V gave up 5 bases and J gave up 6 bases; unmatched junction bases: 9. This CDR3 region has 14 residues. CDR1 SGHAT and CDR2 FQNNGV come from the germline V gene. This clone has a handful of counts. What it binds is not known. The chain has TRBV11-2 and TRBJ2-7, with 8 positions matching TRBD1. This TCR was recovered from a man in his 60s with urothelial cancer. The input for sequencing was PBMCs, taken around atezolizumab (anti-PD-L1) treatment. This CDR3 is CASSEFRGLGEQYF. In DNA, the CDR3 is TGTGCCAGCAGCGAGTTCAGGGGGCTAGGCGAGCAGTACTTC.